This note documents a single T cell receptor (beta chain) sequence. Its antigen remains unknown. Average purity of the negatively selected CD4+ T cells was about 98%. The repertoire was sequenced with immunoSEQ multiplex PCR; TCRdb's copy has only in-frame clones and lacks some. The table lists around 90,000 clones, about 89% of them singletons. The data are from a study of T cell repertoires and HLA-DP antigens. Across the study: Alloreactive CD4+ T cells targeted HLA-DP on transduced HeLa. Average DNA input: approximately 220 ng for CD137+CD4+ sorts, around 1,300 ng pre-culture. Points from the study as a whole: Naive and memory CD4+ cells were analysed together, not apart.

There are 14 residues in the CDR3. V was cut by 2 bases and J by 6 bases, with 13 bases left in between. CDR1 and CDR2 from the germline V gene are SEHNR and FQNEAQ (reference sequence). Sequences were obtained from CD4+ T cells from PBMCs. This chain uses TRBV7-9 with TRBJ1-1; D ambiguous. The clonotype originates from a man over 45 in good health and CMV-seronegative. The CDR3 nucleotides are TGTGCCAGCAGCTTAATCCCACGGGTTGCTGAAGCTTTCTTT. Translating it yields CASSLIPRVAEAFF.